Listed below are T cell receptor beta chains from one sample, sequenced in a study of neoadjuvant anti-PD-1 for oral cavity cancer. Sequenced by immunoSEQ multiplex PCR; TCRdb stores in-frame clones only, minus some. The sample shows around 60,000 clones, under 85% of them seen only once. This specimen was PBMCs, taken before nivolumab (anti-PD-1) treatment. These receptor sequences come from a person aged 40 to 85 with oral cavity squamous cell carcinoma. Each CDR3 is given with its conserved first and last residue. D genes are given only for firm matches. Clone sizes are given selectively: once, few, many, or a class where the clone is expanded.

j_call	v_call	d_call	clone_size	cdr3_aa	cdr3_nt
TRBJ2-5	TRBV2	TRBD2	-	CASSVRVAGGGETQYF	TGTGCCAGCAGTGTTCGGGTAGCGGGAGGCGGGGAGACCCAGTACTTC
TRBJ2-1	TRBV7-2	TRBD2	-	CASSLAFRGGREQFF	TGTGCCAGCAGCTTAGCCTTCCGGGGGGGCCGAGAGCAGTTCTTC
TRBJ2-3	TRBV5-6	TRBD2	-	CASSPGGARTDTQYF	TGTGCCAGCAGCCCGGGGGGTGCGCGCACAGATACGCAGTATTTT
TRBJ1-5	TRBV27	-	-	CASSLNPWDVNQPQHF	TGTGCCAGCAGTTTAAACCCCTGGGACGTAAATCAGCCCCAGCATTTT
TRBJ1-2	TRBV5-8	-	-	CASRLTGDYGYTF	TGTGCCAGCAGGTTGACAGGAGACTATGGCTACACCTTC
TRBJ1-3	TRBV18	-	-	CASSPQGHGNTIYF	TGTGCCAGCTCACCACAGGGCCATGGAAACACCATATATTTT
TRBJ1-1	TRBV7-8	-	-	CASSLGRSGDAFF	TGTGCCAGCAGCTTAGGGCGATCCGGGGATGCTTTCTTT
TRBJ1-1	TRBV7-8	-	medium-sized	CASSVIQSNTEAFF	TGTGCCAGCAGCGTAATCCAGAGCAACACTGAAGCTTTCTTT
TRBJ2-7	TRBV30	-	-	CAWSAYSQLRGNEQYF	TGTGCCTGGAGTGCATATTCACAGCTCCGGGGGAACGAGCAGTACTTC
TRBJ2-3	TRBV7-6	-	-	CASSLVSTTDTQYF	TGTGCCAGCAGCTTAGTTTCAACCACAGATACGCAGTATTTT
TRBJ2-1	TRBV5-1	TRBD2	-	CASSISGNRNEQFF	TGCGCCAGCAGCATTAGCGGGAACCGGAATGAGCAGTTCTTC
TRBJ1-1	TRBV28	-	-	CASSSTIGGGDGMNTEAFF	TGTGCCAGCAGTTCCACCATCGGAGGTGGGGACGGCATGAACACTGAAGCTTTCTTT
TRBJ2-5	TRBV5-6	TRBD2	-	CASSLGPETSGGETQYF	TGTGCCAGCAGCTTGGGTCCTGAGACTAGCGGGGGAGAGACCCAGTACTTC
TRBJ2-5	TRBV7-6	TRBD1	-	CASSLGSPQGAKTQYF	TGTGCCAGCAGCTTAGGGTCCCCACAGGGGGCCAAGACCCAGTACTTC
TRBJ1-2	TRBV28	-	-	CASSLLHLYGYTF	TGTGCCAGCAGTTTATTACATCTCTATGGCTACACCTTC
TRBJ1-2	TRBV18	-	-	CASSGTGIDYGYTF	TGTGCCAGCTCGGGGACCGGAATCGACTATGGCTACACCTTC
TRBJ2-1	TRBV11-3	-	-	CASSLAGLSYNEQFF	TGTGCCAGCAGCTTAGCCGGACTATCCTACAATGAGCAGTTCTTC
TRBJ1-1	TRBV5-1	-	once	CASSLWGPNTEAFF	TGCGCCAGCAGCTTATGGGGCCCGAACACTGAAGCTTTCTTT
TRBJ1-1	TRBV19	-	-	CASSMGRTTNTEAFF	TGTGCCAGTAGTATGGGCAGGACAACGAACACTGAAGCTTTCTTT
TRBJ1-6	TRBV6-6	-	-	CASRLGEGKVSPLHF	TGTGCCAGCCGCTTAGGAGAGGGCAAGGTTTCACCCCTCCACTTT
TRBJ2-4	TRBV4-2	-	-	CASSQGLVLAKNIQYF	TGTGCCAGCAGCCAAGGACTAGTTTTAGCCAAAAACATTCAGTACTTC
TRBJ1-3	TRBV30	-	-	CAWRGGLGNTIYF	TGTGCCTGGAGAGGGGGGCTTGGAAACACCATATATTTT
TRBJ2-2	TRBV11-2	TRBD2	few	CASSLDQRLAGLTGELFF	TGTGCCAGCAGCTTAGATCAGAGACTAGCGGGGCTCACCGGGGAGCTGTTTTTT
TRBJ1-1	TRBV6-4	-	-	CASSETGLNTEAFF	TGTGCCAGCAGCGAGACAGGTCTGAACACTGAAGCTTTCTTT
TRBJ2-1	TRBV7-8	TRBD2	-	CASSMGLGRDNEQFF	TGTGCCAGCAGCATGGGACTAGGTCGCGACAATGAGCAGTTCTTC
TRBJ2-2	TRBV2	-	-	CASSKDRYPGELFF	TGTGCCAGCAGTAAAGACAGGTACCCCGGGGAGCTGTTTTTT
TRBJ2-1	TRBV10-2	-	-	CASGPSGAGPIEQFF	TGCGCCAGCGGCCCTTCGGGAGCTGGCCCGATTGAGCAGTTCTTC
TRBJ1-6	TRBV19	-	-	CASSPGDLNSPLHF	TGTGCCAGTAGTCCTGGGGATCTTAATTCACCCCTCCACTTT
TRBJ2-1	TRBV7-7	-	-	CASSLRLDNEQFF	TGTGCCAGCAGCTTGAGACTAGACAATGAGCAGTTCTTC
TRBJ1-1	TRBV4-1	-	-	CASSQGPGNTEAFF	TGCGCCAGCAGCCAAGGTCCGGGGAACACTGAAGCTTTCTTT